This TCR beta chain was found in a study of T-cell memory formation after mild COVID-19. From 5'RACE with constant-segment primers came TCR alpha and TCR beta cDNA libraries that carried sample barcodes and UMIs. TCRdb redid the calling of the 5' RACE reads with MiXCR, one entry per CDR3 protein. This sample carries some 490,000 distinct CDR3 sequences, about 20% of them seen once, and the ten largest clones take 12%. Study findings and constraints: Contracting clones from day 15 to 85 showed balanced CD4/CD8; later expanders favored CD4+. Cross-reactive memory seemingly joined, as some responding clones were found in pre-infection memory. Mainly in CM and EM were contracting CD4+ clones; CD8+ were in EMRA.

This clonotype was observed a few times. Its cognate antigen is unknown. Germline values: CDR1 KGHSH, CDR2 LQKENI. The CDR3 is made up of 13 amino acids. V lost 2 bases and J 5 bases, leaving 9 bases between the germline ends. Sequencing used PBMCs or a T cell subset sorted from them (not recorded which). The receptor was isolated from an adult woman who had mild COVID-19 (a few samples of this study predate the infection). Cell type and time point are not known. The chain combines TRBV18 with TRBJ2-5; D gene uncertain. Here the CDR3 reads CASSPMGYETQYF. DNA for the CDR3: TGTGCCAGCTCACCAATGGGGTACGAGACCCAGTACTTC.